This entry lists 14 T cell receptor beta chains sequenced from one sample in a study of spatial heterogeneity in lung cancer. TCRdb used MiXCR to reprocess the 5' RACE reads, holding one entry per CDR3 protein. This sample carries about 120,000 distinct CDR3 sequences, 9.5% to 14% of them seen once, and the ten largest clones take more than 20%. The sample's time point: blood at routine non-recurrence follow-up after resection. The sequenced sample was PBMCs, obtained at follow-up. The receptor set was obtained from a female donor with early-stage non-small cell lung cancer.

This clonotype was counted only a few times. The rearrangement links TRBV5-1 to TRBJ2-1, with TRBD1 identical over 9 bases. CDR3 length equals 15 residues. Trimming removed 2 bases from V and 5 bases from J; junction bases left unmatched: 5. Germline assignment: CDR1 SGHRS and CDR2 YFSETQ. This CDR3 is CASSLQDRGNNEQFF. For the CDR3, the DNA is TGCGCCAGCAGCTTACAGGACAGGGGAAACAATGAGCAGTTCTTC.

This clonotype was counted a few times. The chain combines TRBV5-1 with TRBJ2-1; tentatively, D is TRBD1 (7 bases). Germline V lookup: CDR1 SGHRS, CDR2 YFSETQ. The CDR3 spans 15 residues. Trimming left V 5 bases short and J 5 bases short, with 17 bases between. The CDR3 spells CASSNTGEVNNEQFF. In nucleotides, the CDR3 is TGCGCCAGCAGTAATACAGGGGAGGTGAACAATGAGCAGTTCTTC.

The chain has TRBV7-9 and TRBJ2-5; D remains ambiguous. Germline CDR1 is SEHNR and CDR2 is FQNEAQ (reference sequence). The CDR3 length is 13 residues. The ends were cut back, 2 bases at V and 6 bases at J, with 10 bases in the middle. This CDR3 reads CASSLQGFKTQYF. The CDR3 nucleotides read TGTGCCAGCAGCTTACAAGGTTTTAAGACCCAGTACTTC.

This clonotype turned up a few times. DNA for the CDR3: TGTGCCAGCAGTGAAGCGGGAGGATCCTACAATGAGCAGTTCTTC. It yields the protein CASSEAGGSYNEQFF. V and J are TRBV12-3 or TRBV12-4 and TRBJ2-1, with TRBD2 matching 9 bases. The CDR3 has 15 amino acids. V shed 5 bases and J 1 base; nucleotides not matched to a gene: 3.

The table lists this clonotype with a few counts. CDR3 sequence reads: CASSQGTSGYEQFF. CDR3 DNA sequence: TGTGCCAGCTCACAGGGAACTAGTGGTTATGAGCAGTTCTTC. V and J are TRBV18 and TRBJ2-1; D might be TRBD2 (5 bases). This CDR3 is built from 14 residues. V was cut by 4 bases and J by 8 bases, with 15 bases left in between. The germline V gene has CDR1 KGHSH and CDR2 LQKENI.

This rearrangement joins TRBV7-2 to TRBJ2-1, with 7 bases that match TRBD2. From germline, CDR1 is SGHTA and CDR2 FQGNSA. The CDR3 totals 14 residues. The J segment lost 4 bases and the V segment lost 6 bases, leaving 6 bases of the junction unmatched. The CDR3, as DNA: TGTGCCAGCAGGGGAGGGAGAGGATACAATGAGCAGTTCTTC. It yields the protein CASRGGRGYNEQFF. The full variable domain, rest sourced from reference TRBV7-2 and TRBJ2-1, is GAGVSQSPSNKVTEKGKDVELRCDPISGHTALYWYRQSLGQGLEFLIYFQGNSAPDKSGLPSDRFSAERTGGSVSTLTIQRTQQEDSAVYLCASRGGRGYNEQFFGPGTRLTVL.

At least ten counts were recorded for this clonotype. The chain recombines TRBV7-9 with TRBJ2-3; D ambiguous. Germline assignment: CDR1 SEHNR and CDR2 FQNEAQ (reference sequence). The CDR3 spans 14 residues. V was shortened by 1 base and J by 3 bases, with 8 bases between the two germline ends. The CDR3 sequence is CASSLGRGTDTQYF. For the CDR3, the DNA is TGTGCCAGCAGCTTAGGCCGAGGTACAGATACGCAGTATTTT.

This clonotype has ten or more counts. The chain couples TRBV20-1 to TRBJ2-5, with 11 bases identical to TRBD2. Germline CDR1 and CDR2: DFQATT and SNEGSKA (reference sequence). This CDR3 is 13 amino acids long. Trimming removed 6 bases from V and 3 bases from J; junction bases left unmatched: 3. In DNA, the CDR3 is TGCAGTGCGCGACTAGCGGGAAAAGAGACCCAGTACTTC. Its protein is CSARLAGKETQYF.

In this sample, this clonotype turned up a few times. The chain employs TRBV19 and TRBJ1-6; possible D gene TRBD1, 6 bases. Germline CDR1 reads LNHDA; CDR2 reads SQIVND (reference sequence). Trimming pared 6 bases from V and 3 bases from J, leaving 12 bases between. This CDR3 is 15 amino acids long. The chain's CDR3 is CASRPGHIYNSPLHF. As DNA, the CDR3 is TGTGCCAGTAGACCGGGACACATCTATAATTCACCCCTCCACTTT.

This clonotype was seen many times. V usage is TRBV20-1 and J usage is TRBJ1-4, with a weak D call TRBD1 (6 bases). Trimming took off 5 bases at V and 0 bases at J, with 13 bases between the two ends. Germline V gene data show CDR1 as DFQATT and CDR2 as SNEGSKA (reference sequence). The CDR3 has 15 residues. The CDR3 sequence: CSAGKGTPTNEKLFF. As DNA, the CDR3 is TGCAGTGCTGGAAAAGGGACACCAACTAATGAAAAACTGTTTTTT.

This clonotype was observed a handful of times. This chain uses TRBV12-3 or TRBV12-4 with TRBJ1-2; TRBD1 aligns across 7 bases. V lost 5 bases, J lost 7 bases, and 7 bases stayed unmatched. The CDR3 has 13 residues. As DNA, the CDR3 is TGTGCCAGCAGTCCCGGGACAGAGCTTGGCTACACCTTC. It is translated as CASSPGTELGYTF.

This clonotype has a handful of counts. The chain recombines TRBV10-3 with TRBJ2-7, with a possible D match to TRBD1 (8 bases). The CDR3 spans 15 residues. Germline V gene lookup returns CDR1 ENHRY and CDR2 SYGVKD. Trimming took off 3 bases at V and 2 bases at J, with 14 bases between the two ends. CDR3 nucleotides: TGTGCCATCAGTGACAGAACAGGGGGGGCCTACGAGCAGTACTTC. Protein sequence: CAISDRTGGAYEQYF.

The J gene is TRBJ2-1, the V gene TRBV10-2, with 8 bases lining up with TRBD2. This CDR3 has 14 amino acids. With 6 bases clipped from V and 6 bases from J, the junction kept 7 bases outside the gene matches. Germline lookup yields CDR1 WSHSY and CDR2 SAAADI. CDR3 DNA sequence: TGCGCCAGCAGCGCGAGCGGGAGCGGCAATGAGCAGTTCTTC. It yields the protein CASSASGSGNEQFF.

In its sample, this clonotype was seen a few times. J is TRBJ2-5 and V is TRBV28; D is undetermined. CDR1 and CDR2 (germline): MDHEN, SYDVKM. The CDR3 totals 11 residues. V was pared by 6 bases and J by 1 base, with 3 bases between. CDR3 coding DNA: TGTGCCAGCAGAACCCAAGAGACCCAGTACTTC. This encodes CASRTQETQYF.